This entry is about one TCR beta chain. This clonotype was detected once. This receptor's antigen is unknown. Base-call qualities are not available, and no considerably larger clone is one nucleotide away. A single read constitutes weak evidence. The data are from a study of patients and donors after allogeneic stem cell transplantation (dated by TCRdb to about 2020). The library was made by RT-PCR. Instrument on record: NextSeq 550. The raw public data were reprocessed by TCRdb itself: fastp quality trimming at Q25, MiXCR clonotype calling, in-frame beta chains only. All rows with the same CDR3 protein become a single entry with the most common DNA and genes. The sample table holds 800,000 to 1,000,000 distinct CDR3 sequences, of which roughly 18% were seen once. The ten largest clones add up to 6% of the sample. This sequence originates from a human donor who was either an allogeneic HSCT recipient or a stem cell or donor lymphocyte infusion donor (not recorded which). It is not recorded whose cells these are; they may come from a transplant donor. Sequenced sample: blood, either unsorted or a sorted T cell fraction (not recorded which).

The nucleotide sequence is given as TGTGCCAGCAGCGCCTGGGAGGGGTACACTGAAGCTTTCTTT. Translated, it gives CASSAWEGYTEAFF. Recombination joined TRBV3-1 with TRBJ1-1; perhaps TRBD1 is the D gene, with 5 bases matching. The germline V gene (reference sequence) gives CDR1 as LGHDT and CDR2 as YNNKEL. Including the terminal cysteine and phenylalanine, the CDR3 comprises 14 residues. The only DNA kept is the CDR3, 42 bases in frame from the first base. At the junction V is shortened by 5 bases and J by 3 bases, with 13 bases in between.